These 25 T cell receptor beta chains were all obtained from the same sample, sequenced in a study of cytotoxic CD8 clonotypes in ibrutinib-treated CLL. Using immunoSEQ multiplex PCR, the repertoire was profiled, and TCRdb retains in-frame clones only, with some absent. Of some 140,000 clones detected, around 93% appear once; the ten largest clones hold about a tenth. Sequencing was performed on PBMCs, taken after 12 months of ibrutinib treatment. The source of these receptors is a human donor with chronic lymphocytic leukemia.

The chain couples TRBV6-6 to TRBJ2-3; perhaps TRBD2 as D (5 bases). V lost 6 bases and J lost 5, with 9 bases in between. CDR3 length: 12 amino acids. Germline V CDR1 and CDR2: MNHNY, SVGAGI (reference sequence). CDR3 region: CASSVEGDTQYF. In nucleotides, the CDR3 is TGTGCCAGCAGCGTAGAGGGAGATACGCAGTATTTT.

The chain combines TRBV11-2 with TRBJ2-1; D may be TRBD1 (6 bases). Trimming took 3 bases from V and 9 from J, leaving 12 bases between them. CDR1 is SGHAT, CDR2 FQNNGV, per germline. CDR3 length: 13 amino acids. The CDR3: CASSLDPGAEQFF. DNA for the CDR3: TGTGCCAGCAGCTTGGACCCAGGGGCTGAGCAGTTCTTC.

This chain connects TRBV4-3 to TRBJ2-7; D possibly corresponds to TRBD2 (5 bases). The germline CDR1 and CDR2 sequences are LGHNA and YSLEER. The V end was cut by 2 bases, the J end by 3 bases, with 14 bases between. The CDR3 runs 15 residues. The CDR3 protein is CASSQTGEYLYEQYF. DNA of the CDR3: TGCGCCAGCAGCCAAACTGGGGAGTACCTCTACGAGCAGTACTTC.

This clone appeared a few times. CDR3 sequence: CASSGLGGYTF. The CDR3 nucleotides are TGTGCCAGCAGCGGTCTCGGGGGCTACACCTTC. The chain combines TRBV7-2 with TRBJ1-2; D is ambiguous. V lost 5 bases and J lost 8, with 9 bases in between. In germline, CDR1 is SGHTA, CDR2 FQGNSA. This CDR3 has 11 amino acids.

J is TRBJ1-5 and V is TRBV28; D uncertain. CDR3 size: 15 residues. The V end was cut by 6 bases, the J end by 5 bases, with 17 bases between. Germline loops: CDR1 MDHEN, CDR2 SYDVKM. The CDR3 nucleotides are TGTGCCAGCAGCCCAAGGTGGGGTCCAGATCAGCCCCAGCATTTT. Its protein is CASSPRWGPDQPQHF.

The CDR3 bases are TGTGCCAGCAGCGTCGGGACAGGCGACACTGAAGCTTTCTTT. Its protein product is CASSVGTGDTEAFF. The chain joins TRBV9 to TRBJ1-1; 8 bases fit TRBD1. This CDR3 region has 14 residues. Trimming took 2 bases from V and 3 from J; bases not matched to a gene: 3. Germline values: CDR1 SGDLS, CDR2 YYNGEE.

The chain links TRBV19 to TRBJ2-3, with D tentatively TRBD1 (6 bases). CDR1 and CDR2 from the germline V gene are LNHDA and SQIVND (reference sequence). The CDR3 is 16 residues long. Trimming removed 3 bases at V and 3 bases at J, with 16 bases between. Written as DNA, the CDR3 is TGTGCCAGTAGTATCTTCGGCGCAGGGGTGACAGATACGCAGTATTTT. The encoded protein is CASSIFGAGVTDTQYF.

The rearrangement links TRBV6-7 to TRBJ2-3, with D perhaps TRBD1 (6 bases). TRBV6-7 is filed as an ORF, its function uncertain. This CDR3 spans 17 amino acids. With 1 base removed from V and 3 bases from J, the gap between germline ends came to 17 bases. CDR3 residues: CASSYYRDPLGTDTQYF. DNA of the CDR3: TGTGCCAGCAGTTACTACAGGGACCCCTTAGGAACAGATACGCAGTATTTT.

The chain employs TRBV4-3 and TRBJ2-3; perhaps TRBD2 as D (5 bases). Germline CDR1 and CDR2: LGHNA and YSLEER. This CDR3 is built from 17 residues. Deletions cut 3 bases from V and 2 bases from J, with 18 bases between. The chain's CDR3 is CASSQLFGGLDTDTQYF. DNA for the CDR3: TGCGCCAGCAGCCAGCTCTTCGGCGGACTTGACACAGATACGCAGTATTTT.

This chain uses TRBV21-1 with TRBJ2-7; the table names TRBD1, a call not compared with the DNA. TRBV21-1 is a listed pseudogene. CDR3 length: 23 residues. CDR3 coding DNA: TGTGCCAGCACTAGTTTCCTGACGTACAGGGGCCAAGCGGAGGGGCACGTTGGCTACGAGCAGTACTTC. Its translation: CASTSFLTYRGQAEGHVGYEQYF.

Here the CDR3 DNA reads TGCGCCAGCAGCCCCGGGACCTCGGAGACCCAGTACTTC. Translated, it gives CASSPGTSETQYF. V gene TRBV5-1 combines with J gene TRBJ2-5; D might be TRBD1 or TRBD2, each matching 5 bases. The CDR3 covers 13 residues. Germline assignment: CDR1 SGHRS and CDR2 YFSETQ. V was shortened by 4 bases and J by 5 bases, with 12 bases between the two germline ends. The whole variable domain, filled in from reference TRBV5-1 and TRBJ2-5, reads KAGVTQTPRYLIKTRGQQVTLSCSPISGHRSVSWYQQTPGQGLQFLFEYFSETQRNKGNFPGRFSGRQFSNSRSEMNVSTLELGDSALYLCASSPGTSETQYFGPGTRLLVL.

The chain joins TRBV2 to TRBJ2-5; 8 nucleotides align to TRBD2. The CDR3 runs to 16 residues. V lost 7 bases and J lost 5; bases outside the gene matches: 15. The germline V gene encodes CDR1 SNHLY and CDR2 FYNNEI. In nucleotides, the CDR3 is TGTGCCAGCACCCGGTTTTCCGGGAGGGCTTGGGAGACCCAGTACTTC. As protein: CASTRFSGRAWETQYF.

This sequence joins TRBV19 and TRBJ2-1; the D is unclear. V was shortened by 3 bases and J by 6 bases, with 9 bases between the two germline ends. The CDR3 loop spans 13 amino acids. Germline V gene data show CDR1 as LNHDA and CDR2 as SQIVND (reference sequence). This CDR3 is CASSIDLSNEQFF. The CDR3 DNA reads TGTGCCAGTAGTATCGATCTTTCCAATGAGCAGTTCTTC.

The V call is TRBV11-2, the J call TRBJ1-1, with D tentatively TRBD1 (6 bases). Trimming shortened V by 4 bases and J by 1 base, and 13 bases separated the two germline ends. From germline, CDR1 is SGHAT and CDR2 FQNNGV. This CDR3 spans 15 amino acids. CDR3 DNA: TGTGCCAGCAGCTACTCAGGGGATGGGAACACTGAAGCTTTCTTT. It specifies CASSYSGDGNTEAFF. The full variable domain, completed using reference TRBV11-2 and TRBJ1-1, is EAGVAQSPRYKIIEKRQSVAFWCNPISGHATLYWYQQILGQGPKLLIQFQNNGVVDDSQLPKDRFSAERLKGVDSTLKIQPAKLEDSAVYLCASSYSGDGNTEAFFGQGTRLTVV.

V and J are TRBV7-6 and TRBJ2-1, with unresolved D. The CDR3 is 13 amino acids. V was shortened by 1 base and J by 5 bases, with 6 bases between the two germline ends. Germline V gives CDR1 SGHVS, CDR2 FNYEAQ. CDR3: CASSLEGNNEQFF. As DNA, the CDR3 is TGTGCCAGCAGCTTAGAGGGAAACAATGAGCAGTTCTTC.

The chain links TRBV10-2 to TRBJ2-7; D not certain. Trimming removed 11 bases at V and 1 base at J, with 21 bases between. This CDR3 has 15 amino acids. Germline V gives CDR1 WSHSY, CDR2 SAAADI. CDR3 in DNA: TGCGCCGTCGATATTCAATGGGGTTCGTCCTACGAGCAGTACTTC. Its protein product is CAVDIQWGSSYEQYF.

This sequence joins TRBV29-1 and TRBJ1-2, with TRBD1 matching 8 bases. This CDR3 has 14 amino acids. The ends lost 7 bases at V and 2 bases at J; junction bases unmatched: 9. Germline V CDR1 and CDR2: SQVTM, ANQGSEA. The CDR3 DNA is TGCAGCGATAATGACAGGGGCGCCAACTATGGCTACACCTTC. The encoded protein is CSDNDRGANYGYTF.

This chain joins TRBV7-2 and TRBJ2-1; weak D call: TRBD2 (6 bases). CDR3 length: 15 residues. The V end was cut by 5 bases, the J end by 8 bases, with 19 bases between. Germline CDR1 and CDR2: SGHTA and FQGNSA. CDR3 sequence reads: CASSPPPAGGDEQFF. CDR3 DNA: TGTGCCAGCAGCCCCCCGCCGGCCGGAGGGGATGAGCAGTTCTTC.

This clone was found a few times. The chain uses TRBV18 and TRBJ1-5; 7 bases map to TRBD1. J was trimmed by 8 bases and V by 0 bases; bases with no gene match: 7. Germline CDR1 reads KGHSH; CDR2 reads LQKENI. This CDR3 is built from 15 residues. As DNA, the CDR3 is TGTGCCAGCTCACCACCGGGACAGAGGGGTGAGCCCCAGCATTTT. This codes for CASSPPGQRGEPQHF.

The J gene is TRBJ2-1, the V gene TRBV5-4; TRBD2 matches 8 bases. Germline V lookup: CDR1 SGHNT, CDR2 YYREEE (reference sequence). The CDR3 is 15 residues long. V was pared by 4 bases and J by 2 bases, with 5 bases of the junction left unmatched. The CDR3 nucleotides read TGTGCCAGCAGCCGGGAGGGGCGGACCTACAATGAGCAGTTCTTC. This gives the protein CASSREGRTYNEQFF.

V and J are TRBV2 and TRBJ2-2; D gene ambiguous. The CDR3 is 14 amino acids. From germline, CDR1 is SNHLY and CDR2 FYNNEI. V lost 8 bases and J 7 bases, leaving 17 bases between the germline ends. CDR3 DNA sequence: TGTGCCAGCCTACCCCCGAGGACGGGCGGGGAGCTGTTTTTT. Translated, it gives CASLPPRTGGELFF.

The DNA of the CDR3 is TGCAGCGTTGAGATTAGCGGCACAGATACGCAGTATTTT. This translates into CSVEISGTDTQYF. The J gene is TRBJ2-3, the V gene TRBV29-1; a possible D gene is TRBD2 (5 bases). V was shortened by 3 bases and J by 1 base, with 8 bases between the two germline ends. The germline CDR1 and CDR2 sequences are SQVTM and ANQGSEA. The length of the CDR3 is 13 residues.

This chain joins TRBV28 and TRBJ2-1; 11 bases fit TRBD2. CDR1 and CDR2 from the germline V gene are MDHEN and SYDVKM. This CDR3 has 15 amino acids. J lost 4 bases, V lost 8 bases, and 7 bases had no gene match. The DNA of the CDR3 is TGTGCCAGCGAAACCGGGACTAGCGGATACAATGAGCAGTTCTTC. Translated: CASETGTSGYNEQFF.

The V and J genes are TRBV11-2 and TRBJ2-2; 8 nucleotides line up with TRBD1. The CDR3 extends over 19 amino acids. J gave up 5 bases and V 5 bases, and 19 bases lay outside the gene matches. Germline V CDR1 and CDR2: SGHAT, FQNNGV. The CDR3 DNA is TGTGCCAGCAGCCCCAGGGTTATGCGGACAGGGATGTTTACCGGGGAGCTGTTTTTT. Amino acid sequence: CASSPRVMRTGMFTGELFF.

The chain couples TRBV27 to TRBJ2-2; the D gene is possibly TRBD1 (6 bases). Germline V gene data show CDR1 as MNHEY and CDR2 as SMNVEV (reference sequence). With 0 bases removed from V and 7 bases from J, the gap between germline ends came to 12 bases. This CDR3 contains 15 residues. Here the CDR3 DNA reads TGTGCCAGCAGTTTATCGGCAGGGGTGAGCGGGGAGCTGTTTTTT. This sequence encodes CASSLSAGVSGELFF.